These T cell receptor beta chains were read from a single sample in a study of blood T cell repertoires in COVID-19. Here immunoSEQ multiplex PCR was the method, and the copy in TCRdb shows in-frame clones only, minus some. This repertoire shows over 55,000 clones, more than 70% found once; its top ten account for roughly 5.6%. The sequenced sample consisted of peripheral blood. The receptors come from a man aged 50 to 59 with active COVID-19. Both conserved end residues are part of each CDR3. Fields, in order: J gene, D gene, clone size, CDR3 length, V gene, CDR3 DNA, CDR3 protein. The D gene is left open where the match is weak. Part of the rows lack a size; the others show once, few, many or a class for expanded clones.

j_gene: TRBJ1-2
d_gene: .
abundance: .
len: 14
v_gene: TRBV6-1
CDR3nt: TGTGCCAGCAGTGAAAGTAACAGCATCTATGGCTACACCTTC
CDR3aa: CASSESNSIYGYTF

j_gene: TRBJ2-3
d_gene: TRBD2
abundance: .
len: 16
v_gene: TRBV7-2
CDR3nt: TGTGCCAGCAGCCCGGCCCCCCTAGCGGCGGGGGATACGCAGTATTTT
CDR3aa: CASSPAPLAAGDTQYF

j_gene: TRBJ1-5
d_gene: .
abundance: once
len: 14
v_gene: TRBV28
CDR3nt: TGTGCCAGCAGTTTAAGGGGAAACAATCAGCCCCAGCATTTT
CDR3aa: CASSLRGNNQPQHF

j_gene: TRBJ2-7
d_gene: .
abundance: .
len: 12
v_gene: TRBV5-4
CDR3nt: TGTGCCAGCAGCCAAGACAGGATGAGGCAGTACTTC
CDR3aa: CASSQDRMRQYF

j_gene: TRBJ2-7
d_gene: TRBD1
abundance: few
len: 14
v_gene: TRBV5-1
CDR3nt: TGCGCCAGCAGCCACGACAGGGGGCTCGACGAGCAGTACTTC
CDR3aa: CASSHDRGLDEQYF

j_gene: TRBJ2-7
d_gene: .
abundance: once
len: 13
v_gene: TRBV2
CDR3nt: TGTGCCAGCAGCCTTGCCCGGGACTTCGAGCAGTACTTC
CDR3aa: CASSLARDFEQYF

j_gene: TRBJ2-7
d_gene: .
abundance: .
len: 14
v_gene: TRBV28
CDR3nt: TGTGCCAGCAGTCCGCCGGGACAAGGGATCGAGCAGTACTTC
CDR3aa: CASSPPGQGIEQYF

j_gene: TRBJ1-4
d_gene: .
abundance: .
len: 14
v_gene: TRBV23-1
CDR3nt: TGCGCCAGCAGTCAATCGCGGTCCAGAGAAAAACTGTTTTTT
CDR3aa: CASSQSRSREKLFF

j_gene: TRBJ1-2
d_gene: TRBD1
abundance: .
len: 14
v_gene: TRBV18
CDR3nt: TGTGCCAGCTCACCGGGACAGGCCACCTATGGCTACACCTTC
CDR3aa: CASSPGQATYGYTF

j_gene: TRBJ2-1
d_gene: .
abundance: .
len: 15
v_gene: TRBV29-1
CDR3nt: TGCAGCGTTGGCGGGGTTACAGGTAGGGTGGATGAGCAGTTCTTC
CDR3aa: CSVGGVTGRVDEQFF

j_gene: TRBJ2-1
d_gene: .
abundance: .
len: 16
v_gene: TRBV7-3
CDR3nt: TGTGCCAGCAGCTTAACGTCGGAGGGCTCCTACAATGAGCAGTTCTTC
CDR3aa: CASSLTSEGSYNEQFF

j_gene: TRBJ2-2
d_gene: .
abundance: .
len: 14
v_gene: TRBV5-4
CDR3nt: TGTGCCCTGGGGGCTAGCGGGAACACCGGGGAGCTGTTTTTT
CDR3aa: CALGASGNTGELFF

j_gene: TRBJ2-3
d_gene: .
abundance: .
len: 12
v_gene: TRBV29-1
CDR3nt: TGCAGCGTTGACGTTAGCACAGATACGCAGTATTTT
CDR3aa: CSVDVSTDTQYF

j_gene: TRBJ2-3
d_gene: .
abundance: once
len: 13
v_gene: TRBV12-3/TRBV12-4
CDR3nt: TGTGCCAGCAGTCCCCCCGGCACAGATACGCAGTATTTT
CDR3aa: CASSPPGTDTQYF

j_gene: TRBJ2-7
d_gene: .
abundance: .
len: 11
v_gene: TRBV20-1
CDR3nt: TGCAGTGCTAGAGACCGGGGAGAGCAGTACTTC
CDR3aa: CSARDRGEQYF

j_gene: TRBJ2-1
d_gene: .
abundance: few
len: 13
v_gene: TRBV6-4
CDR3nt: TGTGCCAGCAGTCCCACCCGGTCGGGTGAGCAGTTCTTC
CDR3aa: CASSPTRSGEQFF

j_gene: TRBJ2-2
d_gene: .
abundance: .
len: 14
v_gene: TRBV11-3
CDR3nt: TGTGCCAGCAGCTTGGGGGGGCCAATCGGGGAGCTGTTTTTT
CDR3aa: CASSLGGPIGELFF

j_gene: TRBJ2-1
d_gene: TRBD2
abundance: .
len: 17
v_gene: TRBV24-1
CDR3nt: TGTGCCACCAGTGATTCACCTACCAGCGGGAGTGGAAATGAGCAGTTCTTC
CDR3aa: CATSDSPTSGSGNEQFF

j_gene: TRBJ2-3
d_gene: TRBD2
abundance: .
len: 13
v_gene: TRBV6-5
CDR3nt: TGTGCCAGCAGTCGGGGGGAAACAGATACGCAGTATTTT
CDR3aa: CASSRGETDTQYF

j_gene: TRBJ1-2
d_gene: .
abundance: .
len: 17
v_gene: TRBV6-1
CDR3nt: TGTGCCAGCAGTGAAGCATCGGGGGTCGCCCGCCTGTATGGCTACACCTTC
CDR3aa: CASSEASGVARLYGYTF

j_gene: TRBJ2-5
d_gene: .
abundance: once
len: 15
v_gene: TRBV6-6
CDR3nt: TGTGCCAGCAGTTACTCGATGGCCAATCAAGAGACCCAGTACTTC
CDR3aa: CASSYSMANQETQYF

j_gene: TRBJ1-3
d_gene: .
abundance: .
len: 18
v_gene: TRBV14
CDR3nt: TGTGCCAGCAGCCAAGATTGGGGCCACATCCGCTCTGGAAACACCATATATTTT
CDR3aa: CASSQDWGHIRSGNTIYF

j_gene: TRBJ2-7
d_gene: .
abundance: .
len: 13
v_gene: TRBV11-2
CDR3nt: TGTGCCAGCAGGCCTACAGGGAAAGGCGAGCAGTACTTC
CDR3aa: CASRPTGKGEQYF

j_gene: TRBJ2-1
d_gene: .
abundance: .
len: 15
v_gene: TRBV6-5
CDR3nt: TGTGCCAGCAGTTACGGTCAGCGAAGAGGGAATGAGCAGTTCTTC
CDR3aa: CASSYGQRRGNEQFF

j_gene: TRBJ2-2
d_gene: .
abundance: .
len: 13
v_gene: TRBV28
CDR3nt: TGTGCCAGCAGGGGAGCGAACACCGGGGAGCTGTTTTTT
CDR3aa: CASRGANTGELFF

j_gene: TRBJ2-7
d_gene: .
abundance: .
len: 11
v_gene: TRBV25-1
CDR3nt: TGTGCCAGCACCTCCTCCTACGAGCAGTACTTC
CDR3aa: CASTSSYEQYF

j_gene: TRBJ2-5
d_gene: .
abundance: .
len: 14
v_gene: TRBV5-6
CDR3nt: TGTGCCAGCGGCAAGTCGGGGTCCCGAGAGACCCAGTACTTC
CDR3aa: CASGKSGSRETQYF

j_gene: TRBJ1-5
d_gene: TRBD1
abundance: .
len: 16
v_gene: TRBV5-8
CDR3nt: TGTGCCAGCAGCGGACGACAGGGCCGAAAAAATCAGCCCCAGCATTTT
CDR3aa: CASSGRQGRKNQPQHF

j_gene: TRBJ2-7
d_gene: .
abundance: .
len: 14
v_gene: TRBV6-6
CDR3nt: TGTGCCAGCAGTAATCAGGGTTACTCCTACGAGCAGTACTTC
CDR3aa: CASSNQGYSYEQYF

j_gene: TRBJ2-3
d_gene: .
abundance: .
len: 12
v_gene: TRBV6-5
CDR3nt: TGTGCCAGCGTAGACTACACAGATACGCAGTATTTT
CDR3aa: CASVDYTDTQYF

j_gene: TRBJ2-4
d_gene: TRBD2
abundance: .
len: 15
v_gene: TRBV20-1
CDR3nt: TGCAGTGCTAGTATAGCGGGAGTTGCCAAAAACATTCAGTACTTC
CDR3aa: CSASIAGVAKNIQYF

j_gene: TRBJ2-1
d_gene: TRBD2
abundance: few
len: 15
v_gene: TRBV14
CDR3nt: TGTGCCAGCAGCCAAGGCTATGGACTAGCGGCCGAGCAGTTCTTC
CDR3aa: CASSQGYGLAAEQFF

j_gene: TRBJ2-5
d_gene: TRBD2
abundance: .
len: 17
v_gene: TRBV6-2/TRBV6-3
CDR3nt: TGTGCCAGCAGTGCCCGACTAGCGGGGGCTCTACAAGAGACCCAGTACTTC
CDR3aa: CASSARLAGALQETQYF

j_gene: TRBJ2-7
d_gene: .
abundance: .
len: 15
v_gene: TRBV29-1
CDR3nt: TGCAGCGTCCTCGAACAGGCGGAGATCTCCTACGAGCAGTACTTC
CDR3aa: CSVLEQAEISYEQYF

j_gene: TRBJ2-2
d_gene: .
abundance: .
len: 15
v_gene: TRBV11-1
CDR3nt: TGTGCCAGCAGAACTGGCGGGCTCCTCACCGGGGAGCTGTTTTTT
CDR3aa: CASRTGGLLTGELFF

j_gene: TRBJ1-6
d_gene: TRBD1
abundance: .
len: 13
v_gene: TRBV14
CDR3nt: TGTGCCAGCAGGGGACAGGTCTATTCACCCCTCCACTTT
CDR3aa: CASRGQVYSPLHF

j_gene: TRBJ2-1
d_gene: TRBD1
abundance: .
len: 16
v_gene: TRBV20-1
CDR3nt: TGCAGTGCGAGTATCCGTCGGGACAGCGGATACAATGAGCAGTTCTTC
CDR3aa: CSASIRRDSGYNEQFF

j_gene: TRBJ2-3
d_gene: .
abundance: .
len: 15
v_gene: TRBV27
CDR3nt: TGTGCCAGCACCCCATGGGCCTTTAGCACAGATACGCAGTATTTT
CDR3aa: CASTPWAFSTDTQYF

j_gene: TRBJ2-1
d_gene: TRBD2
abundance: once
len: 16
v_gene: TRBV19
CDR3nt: TGTGCCAGTAGGCTGACTGGCGGGAGTTCCTACAATGAGCAGTTCTTC
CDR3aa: CASRLTGGSSYNEQFF

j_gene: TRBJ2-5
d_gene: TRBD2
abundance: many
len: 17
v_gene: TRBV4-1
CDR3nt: TGCGCCAGCAGCCAAAGGACTAGCGGGAGAATCCTAGAGACCCAGTACTTC
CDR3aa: CASSQRTSGRILETQYF

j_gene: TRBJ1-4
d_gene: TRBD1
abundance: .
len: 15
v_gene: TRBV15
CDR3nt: TGTGCCACCACCACCCCCGCAGGGGGCTCTGAAAAACTGTTTTTT
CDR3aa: CATTTPAGGSEKLFF

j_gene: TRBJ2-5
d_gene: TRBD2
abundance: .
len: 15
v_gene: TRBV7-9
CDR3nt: TGTGCCATACAGGGCAGCGGGGGCCTCCAAGAGACCCAGTACTTC
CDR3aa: CAIQGSGGLQETQYF

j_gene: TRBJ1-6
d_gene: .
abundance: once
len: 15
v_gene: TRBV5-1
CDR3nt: TGCGCCAGCAGCGTGGACAGCTCCTATAATTCACCCCTCCACTTT
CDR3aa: CASSVDSSYNSPLHF

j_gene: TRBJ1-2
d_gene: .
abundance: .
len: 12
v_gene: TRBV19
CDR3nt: TGTGCCAGTAGTCCACCTAATCCGGGCTACACCTTC
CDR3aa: CASSPPNPGYTF

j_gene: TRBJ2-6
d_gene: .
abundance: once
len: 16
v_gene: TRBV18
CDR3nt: TGTGCCAGCTCACCACAAGGGGGCTCTGGGGCCAACGTCCTGACTTTC
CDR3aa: CASSPQGGSGANVLTF

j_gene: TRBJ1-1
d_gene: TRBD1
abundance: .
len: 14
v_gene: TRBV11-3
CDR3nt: TGTGCCAGCAGCTTAGGACAGGGTACCGGTGAAGCTTTCTTT
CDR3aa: CASSLGQGTGEAFF

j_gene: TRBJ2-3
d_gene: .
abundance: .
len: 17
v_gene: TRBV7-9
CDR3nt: TGTGCCAGCAGCCTAGGCGGAGCGGAGGGCCGCACAGATACGCAGTATTTT
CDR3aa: CASSLGGAEGRTDTQYF

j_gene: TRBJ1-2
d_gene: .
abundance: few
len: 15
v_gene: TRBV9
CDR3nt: TGTGCCAGCAGCGCTAGGCAGTTAGCGACGTATGGCTACACCTTC
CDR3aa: CASSARQLATYGYTF

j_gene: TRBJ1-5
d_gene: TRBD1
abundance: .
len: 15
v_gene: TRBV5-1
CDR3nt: TGCGCCAGCAGCTTAACAGGGGGCAACAATCAGCCCCAGCATTTT
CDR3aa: CASSLTGGNNQPQHF

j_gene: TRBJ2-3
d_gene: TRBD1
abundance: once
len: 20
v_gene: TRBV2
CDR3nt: TGTGCCAGCAGTGACGACTTCCAGGGGAGGACAGGGGTTTCGTCAGATACGCAGTATTTT
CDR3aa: CASSDDFQGRTGVSSDTQYF

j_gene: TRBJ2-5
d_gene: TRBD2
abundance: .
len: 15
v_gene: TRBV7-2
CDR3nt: TGTGCCAGCAGCTTAGCAGCGGGGAGATTGGAGACCCAGTACTTC
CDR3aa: CASSLAAGRLETQYF

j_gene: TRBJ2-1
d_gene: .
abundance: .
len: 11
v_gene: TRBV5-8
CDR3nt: TGTGCCAGCAGCTTAAGCGGTCCGGGGGTCTTC
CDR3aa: CASSLSGPGVF

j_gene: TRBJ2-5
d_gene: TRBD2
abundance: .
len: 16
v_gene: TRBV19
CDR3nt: TGTGCCAGTAGTATAACTCCTAGCGGGGTTTGGGAGACCCAGTACTTC
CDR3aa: CASSITPSGVWETQYF

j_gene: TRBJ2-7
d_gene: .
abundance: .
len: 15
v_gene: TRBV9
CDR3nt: TGTGCCAGCAGCGTAGTACTAGCCCCCTCCTACGAGCAGTACTTC
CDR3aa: CASSVVLAPSYEQYF

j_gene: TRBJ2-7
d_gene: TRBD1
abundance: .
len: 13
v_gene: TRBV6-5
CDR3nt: TGTGCCAGCGCGGGACAGGAGGCCTACGAGCAGTACTTC
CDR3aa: CASAGQEAYEQYF

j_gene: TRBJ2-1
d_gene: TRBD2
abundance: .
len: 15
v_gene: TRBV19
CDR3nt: TGTGCCACCCAGGGACTAGCGGGAGGCGACAATGAGCAGTTCTTC
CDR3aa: CATQGLAGGDNEQFF